This paragraph covers one TCR beta chain sequence. Using immunoSEQ multiplex PCR, the repertoire was profiled, and TCRdb retains in-frame clones only, with some absent. Among 210,000 or so clones listed, under 90% were seen once. This entry belongs to a study of blood T cell repertoires in COVID-19. The CDR3 consists of 14 residues. Germline loops: CDR1 PRHDT, CDR2 FYEKMQ (reference sequence). Trimming cost V 5 bases and J 2 bases; bases outside gene matches: 6. This chain links TRBV13 with TRBJ2-7; 7 bases fit TRBD2. This sequence originates from a woman aged 45 to 65 who had been exposed to COVID-19. Material for sequencing was PBMCs or T cells enriched from blood (not recorded which). The CDR3 coding sequence is TGTGCCAGCAGCGTTCGACTAGCAGCCTACGAGCAGTACTTC. This translates into CASSVRLAAYEQYF.